The source of this TCR beta chain is a study of blood T cells in healthy people across ages. Overall study findings and caveats: Per million T cells, TCR beta diversity dropped about linearly as age rose. Lack of knowledge of donor CMV status possibly confounded expanded clonotype changes. Relative to aged donors, long-lived donors carried more naive CD4+ cells and displayed higher diversity.

With regard to this clonotype: The antigen is not known.

The length of the CDR3 is 15 residues. The J segment lost 8 bases and the V segment lost 3 bases, leaving 8 bases of the junction unmatched. Germline V CDR1 and CDR2: MNHEY, SVGEGT. A second roughly 6 to 12 cycle PCR used barcoded and J-beta primers. TCRdb fed the 5' RACE reads into MiXCR, producing one record per CDR3 protein. The sample includes about 1.4 million distinct CDR3 sequences, around 55% seen only once; the top ten take 6.5% to 8%. The TCR sequence derives from a man in his late teens or twenties in good health. This chain connects TRBV6-2 or TRBV6-3 to TRBJ2-1; the match to TRBD2 covers 9 bases. Sequencing input: blood. CDR3 DNA sequence: TGTGCCAGCAGTTATTACGGCGGGGGGGCCTATGAGCAGTTCTTC. Translating gives CASSYYGGGAYEQFF.